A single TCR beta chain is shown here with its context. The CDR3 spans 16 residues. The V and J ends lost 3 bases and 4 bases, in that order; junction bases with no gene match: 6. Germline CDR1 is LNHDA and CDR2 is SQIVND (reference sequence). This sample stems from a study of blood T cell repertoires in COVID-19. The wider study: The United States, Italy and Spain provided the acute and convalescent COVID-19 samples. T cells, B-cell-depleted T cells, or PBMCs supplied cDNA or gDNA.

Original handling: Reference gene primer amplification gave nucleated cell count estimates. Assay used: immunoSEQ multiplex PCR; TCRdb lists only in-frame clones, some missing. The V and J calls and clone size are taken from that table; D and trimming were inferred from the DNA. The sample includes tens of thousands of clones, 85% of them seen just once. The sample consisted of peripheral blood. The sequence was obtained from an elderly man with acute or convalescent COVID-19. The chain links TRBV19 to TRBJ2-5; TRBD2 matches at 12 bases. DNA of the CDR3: TGTGCCAGTAGTATCGGAACTAGCGGGAGGCGAGAGACCCAGTACTTC. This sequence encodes CASSIGTSGRRETQYF. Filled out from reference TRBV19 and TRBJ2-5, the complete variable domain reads DGGITQSPKYLFRKEGQNVTLSCEQNLNHDAMYWYRQDPGQGLRLIYYSQIVNDFQKGDIAEGYSVSREKKESFPLTVTSAQKNPTAFYLCASSIGTSGRRETQYFGPGTRLLVL.